The 11 T cell receptor beta chains reported below all come from one sample, sequenced in a study of blood T cells in healthy people across ages (dated by TCRdb to about 2015). Library prep was done by 5' RACE. TCRdb records Illumina HiSeq 2500 as the sequencer. The second PCR ran for about 6 to 11 cycles and used a J-beta primer mix along with a sample-barcoded 5' primer. TCRdb trimmed public reads at Q25 via fastp, called clones via MiXCR and kept in-frame beta chains. Rows with a matching CDR3 protein are joined into one entry that keeps the most common DNA and genes. Recorded for this sample are about 1,600,000 distinct CDR3 sequences; 40% to 50% of them occurred a single time. The ten largest account for roughly 7.9% of the sample. The sequenced sample consisted of blood. Every receptor here comes from a woman younger than 30 in good health.

The rearrangement uses TRBV6-5 and TRBJ2-5; D might be TRBD1 (6 bases). The germline CDR1 and CDR2 sequences are MNHEY and SVGAGI. Trimming stripped 5 bases from V and 2 bases from J, with 12 bases between. There are 14 residues in the CDR3. CDR3 bases: TGTGCCAGCAGTGACCGGACAGCACAAGAGACCCAGTACTTC. Protein product: CASSDRTAQETQYF.

This chain connects TRBV10-3 to TRBJ2-6, with 9 bases fitting TRBD2. Germline CDR1 and CDR2: ENHRY and SYGVKD. This CDR3 comprises 19 residues. The ends lost 3 bases at V and 1 base at J; junction bases unmatched: 10. The CDR3 nucleotides read TGTGCCATCAGTGATACGGCTAGCGGGACGATTTCTGGGGCCAACGTCCTGACTTTC. It encodes CAISDTASGTISGANVLTF.

This clonotype appeared a few times. The V call is TRBV10-3, the J call TRBJ2-3; TRBD2 agrees at 8 bases. CDR1 and CDR2 (germline): ENHRY, SYGVKD. Unmatched junction bases numbered 6, after V lost 3 bases and J lost 4 bases. This CDR3 contains 15 residues. CDR3 DNA sequence: TGTGCCATCAGTGATAGTGAGACTAGCGCAGATACGCAGTATTTT. Protein product: CAISDSETSADTQYF.

V and J are TRBV6-2 or TRBV6-3 and TRBJ1-1, with D unresolved. The CDR3 spans 12 residues. Trimming stripped 1 base from V and 0 bases from J, with 0 bases between. CDR1 and CDR2 (germline): MNHEY, SVGEGT. CDR3 sequence (DNA): TGTGCCAGCAGTTACTTGAACACTGAAGCTTTCTTT. The encoded protein is CASSYLNTEAFF.

The chain links TRBV6-5 to TRBJ2-3, with a weak D call TRBD1 (6 bases). The ends were cut back, 0 bases at V and 10 bases at J, with 20 bases in the middle. The CDR3 is 16 amino acids. Germline CDR1 and CDR2: MNHEY and SVGAGI. CDR3 coding DNA: TGTGCCAGCAGTTACTCGTTAGCAGGGGCCGCCCGTCCGCAGTATTTT. Residues: CASSYSLAGAARPQYF.

The chain links TRBV20-1 to TRBJ2-1; 10 nucleotides align to TRBD2. This CDR3 region has 13 residues. With 8 bases clipped from V and 3 bases from J, the junction kept 4 bases outside the gene matches. Per germline, CDR1 DFQATT and CDR2 SNEGSKA (reference sequence). The CDR3 DNA reads TGCAGTACCACTAGCGGGAACTACAATGAGCAGTTCTTC. As protein: CSTTSGNYNEQFF.

The CDR3 spells CATRRGGKHNEQFF. CDR3 nucleotide sequence: TGTGCCACCCGGCGGGGGGGAAAACACAATGAGCAGTTCTTC. This rearrangement joins TRBV6-5 to TRBJ2-1; 9 positions agree with TRBD2. The ends lost 10 bases at V and 5 bases at J; junction bases unmatched: 9. The CDR3 is 14 amino acids. The germline gives CDR1 MNHEY, CDR2 SVGAGI.

On this clonotype itself: An end of the junction differs from the germline gene, which may be a read error. The chain joins TRBV6-6 to TRBJ2-5; D is tentatively TRBD1 or TRBD2 (5 bases each). Germline assignment: CDR1 MNHNY and CDR2 SVGAGI (reference sequence). This CDR3 is 14 amino acids long. CDR3 bases: TGTGCTAGCAGTTACATTGGGACCCAAGAGACCCAGTACTTC. Translation: CASSYIGTQETQYF.

The chain employs TRBV6-1 and TRBJ2-3; TRBD2 matches 13 bases. The CDR3 sequence is 15 residues long. Trimming took 8 bases from V and 5 from J; bases not matched to a gene: 7. Germline lookup yields CDR1 MNHNS and CDR2 SASEGT. The CDR3 here is CASGHGTSGIDTQYF. CDR3 sequence (DNA): TGTGCCAGCGGTCACGGGACTAGCGGGATAGATACGCAGTATTTT.

In its sample, this clonotype was seen a few times. The genes are TRBV11-2 and TRBJ2-7; D is undetermined. CDR1 and CDR2 (germline): SGHAT, FQNNGV. The V and J ends lost 1 base and 6 bases respectively, with 4 bases between them. The CDR3 length is 11 residues. CDR3 bases: TGTGCCAGCAGCTTAGTTGCCGAGCAGTACTTC. Residues: CASSLVAEQYF.

V gene TRBV6-1 combines with J gene TRBJ2-1; 9 bases match TRBD2. The end of the DNA fits TRBJ2-7 better, so the J call may be wrong. The CDR3 has 16 amino acids. Germline loops: CDR1 MNHNS, CDR2 SASEGT. The CDR3 here is CASSEWASGAYNEQYF. CDR3 DNA sequence: TGTGCCAGCAGTGAATGGGCTAGCGGGGCCTACAATGAGCAGTACTTC.